The source of this T cell receptor beta chain is a study of cytomegalovirus exposure and HLA in healthy donors. General study findings and limits: TCR beta V- and J-gene trimming was later associated with a missense DCLRE1C variant.

About this clone: The antigen remains unidentified.

PCR used 60 Vbeta primers and 13 Jbeta primers. The data were produced by immunoSEQ multiplex PCR, yet TCRdb's version contains in-frame clones alone and is incomplete. The table shows 80,000 to 100,000 clones, with 70% to 75% occurring only once. V shed 2 bases and J shed 2 bases, with 14 bases lying between them. The CDR3 spans 16 residues. Germline V CDR1 and CDR2: LNHDA, SQIVND (reference sequence). Sequencing used PBMCs. This chain uses TRBV19 with TRBJ2-3; weak D call: TRBD2 (5 bases). The TCR was taken from a woman aged 18-35 years in good health and CMV-seropositive. CDR3 residues: CASSILLGIYTDTQYF. CDR3 nucleotide sequence: TGTGCCAGTAGTATACTACTCGGGATCTACACAGATACGCAGTATTTT.